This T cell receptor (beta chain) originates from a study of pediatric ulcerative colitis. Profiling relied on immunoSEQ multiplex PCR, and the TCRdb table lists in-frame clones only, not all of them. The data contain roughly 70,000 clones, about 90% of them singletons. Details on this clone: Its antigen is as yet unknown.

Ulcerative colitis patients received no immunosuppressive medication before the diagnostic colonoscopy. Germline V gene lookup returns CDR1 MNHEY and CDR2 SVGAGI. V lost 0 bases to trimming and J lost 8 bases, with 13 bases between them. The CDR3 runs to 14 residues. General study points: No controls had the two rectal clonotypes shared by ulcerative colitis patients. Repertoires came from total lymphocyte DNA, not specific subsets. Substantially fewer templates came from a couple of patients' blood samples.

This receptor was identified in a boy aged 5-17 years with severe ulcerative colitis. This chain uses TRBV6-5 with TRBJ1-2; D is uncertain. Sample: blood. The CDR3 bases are TGTGCCAGCAGTTACTCGATGTGGGCGCGAGGCTACACCTTC. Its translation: CASSYSMWARGYTF.